A selection of T cell receptor beta chains follows, all from one sample in a study of neoadjuvant anti-PD-1 for oral cavity cancer. Assay used: immunoSEQ multiplex PCR; TCRdb lists only in-frame clones, some missing. The data show around 81,000 clones, approximately 84% seen once. The sequences come from PBMCs, collected before nivolumab (anti-PD-1) treatment. Receptor source: a person aged 35-79 years with oral cavity squamous cell carcinoma. Each CDR3 is given with its conserved first and last residue.

TRBJ1-5 | TRBV28 | CASSRAGGSNQPQHF
TRBJ2-5 | TRBV7-3 | CASSLGRGETQYF
TRBJ1-2 | TRBV5-1 | CASSPGPDRGNYGYTF
TRBJ1-1 | TRBV30 | CAWGGRVGTEAFF
TRBJ2-1 | TRBV5-4 | CASSTGQIYNEQFF
TRBJ2-7 | TRBV2 | CASRGFLTDSYEQYF
TRBJ2-3 | TRBV9 | CASSVGFGTLDTQYF
TRBJ2-7 | TRBV5-1 | CASSPTGVWGGPSYEQYF
TRBJ2-7 | TRBV6-5 | CASSQGTGLSYEQYF
TRBJ1-2 | TRBV28 | CASSSTGGYGYTF
TRBJ2-5 | TRBV6-5 | CASSSPKDIKETQYF
TRBJ2-5 | TRBV10-1 | CASSEGKGTSDRETQYF
TRBJ2-7 | TRBV7-2 | CASTLGAGQGSYEQYF
TRBJ2-6 | TRBV6-5 | CASSYSISGANVLTF
TRBJ2-7 | TRBV30 | CAWSVQLGQSSYEQYF
TRBJ2-7 | TRBV27 | CASKPMSSGSHEQYF
TRBJ2-1 | TRBV11-2 | CASSSGLGDSNEQFF
TRBJ2-1 | TRBV7-6 | CASSFNGGGTNEQFF
TRBJ1-1 | TRBV11-2 | CASSLFLEAFF
TRBJ2-7 | TRBV5-4 | CASSLASAPSEQYF
TRBJ2-2 | TRBV30 | CAWSTTEGLNTGELFF
TRBJ1-5 | TRBV6-5 | CASKADREVQPQHF
TRBJ2-5 | TRBV6-6 | CASSPRQEETQYF
TRBJ2-7 | TRBV19 | CASSSTKSGRVYEQYF
TRBJ2-3 | TRBV10-1 | CASSEHGLAADTQYF
TRBJ1-2 | TRBV19 | CASSIQDGYTF
TRBJ1-5 | TRBV6-5 | CASSQGAGQPQHF
TRBJ2-5 | TRBV7-9 | CASSLVAGGPGMETQYF
TRBJ2-7 | TRBV10-3 | CAISESKGEGYEQYF
TRBJ1-2 | TRBV7-9 | CASSPTGDLNYGYTF
TRBJ1-1 | TRBV9 | CASSVVEVFTEAFF
TRBJ1-1 | TRBV10-1 | CASKGQGNTEAFF
TRBJ2-4 | TRBV10-3 | CAIRGQGTGIQYF
TRBJ2-5 | TRBV27 | CASSLEPTETQYF
TRBJ2-2 | TRBV11-2 | CASSLEFSGANTGELFF
TRBJ2-3 | TRBV12-5 | CASGLGQGTTDTQYF
TRBJ1-1 | TRBV28 | CASALYGLGTEAFF
TRBJ2-7 | TRBV7-9 | CASSYDSSYEQYF
TRBJ1-2 | TRBV6-5 | CASSKDRAYGYTF
TRBJ2-7 | TRBV28 | CASFDSPWEQYF
TRBJ2-2 | TRBV9 | CASSVGAEANTGELFF
TRBJ1-3 | TRBV6-1 | CASSEGRGGNTIYF
TRBJ2-7 | TRBV6-5 | CASSYSGRSSYEQYF
TRBJ1-5 | TRBV10-1 | CARIGGSSNQPQHF
TRBJ2-7 | TRBV6-6 | CASSYSWGQEQYF
TRBJ2-7 | TRBV4-1 | CASSREVAVTPEQYF
TRBJ1-4 | TRBV2 | CASSEDLGAGEKLFF
TRBJ2-7 | TRBV9 | CASSPKPGQGSLRSYEQYF
TRBJ2-7 | TRBV9 | CASSPQQFSYEQYF
TRBJ2-7 | TRBV13 | CASSIRLVDEQYF
TRBJ2-5 | TRBV2 | CATCAQGASETQYF
TRBJ2-1 | TRBV25-1 | CASSESARLDEQFF
TRBJ2-7 | TRBV4-1 | CASSLGSLYEQYF
TRBJ2-6 | TRBV19 | CASSIFGRTTGANVLTF
TRBJ2-1 | TRBV5-4 | CASSPGPGVNEQFF